Each of the 18 T cell receptor beta chains below was sequenced from the same sample in a study of cytomegalovirus exposure and HLA in healthy donors. PCR used 60 Vbeta primers and 13 Jbeta primers. The repertoire was sequenced with immunoSEQ multiplex PCR; TCRdb's copy has only in-frame clones and lacks some. The table shows more than 150,000 clones, with less than 80% occurring only once. The sample taken for sequencing was PBMCs. Receptor source: a man between 18 and 35 years old in good health and CMV-seronegative.

The gene calls are TRBV6-4 and TRBJ2-1; weak D call: TRBD2 (6 bases). V lost 3 bases and J lost 8, with 14 bases in between. Germline lookup yields CDR1 MRHNA and CDR2 SNTAGT. The CDR3 extends over 14 amino acids. CDR3 in amino acids: CASSESGVTDEQFF. CDR3 bases: TGTGCCAGCAGTGAGTCGGGAGTGACCGATGAGCAGTTCTTC.

This clone was picked up one time. The chain couples TRBV2 to TRBJ1-1; a weak D match, TRBD1 (6 bases). V shed 2 bases and J shed 0 bases, with 10 bases lying between them. This CDR3 comprises 15 residues. Germline V gene sequence: CDR1 SNHLY, CDR2 FYNNEI. CDR3 coding DNA: TGTGCCAGCAGTGAAACGGGACACTTGAACACTGAAGCTTTCTTT. The encoded protein is CASSETGHLNTEAFF. The entire variable domain, with the rest obtained from reference TRBV2 and TRBJ1-1, is as follows: EPEVTQTPSHQVTQMGQEVILRCVPISNHLYFYWYRQILGQKVEFLVSFYNNEISEKSEIFDDQFSVERPDGSNFTLKIRSTKLEDSAMYFCASSETGHLNTEAFFGQGTRLTVV.

The J gene is TRBJ2-3, the V gene TRBV6-5, with D hard to call. Per germline, CDR1 MNHEY and CDR2 SVGAGI. The CDR3 consists of 11 residues. The CDR3 region has the DNA TGTGCGGCCTCTAGCACAGATACGCAGTATTTT. It encodes CAASSTDTQYF.

Remarks on this clone: At one end, the junction sequence differs from germline, possibly due to a read error. The chain couples TRBV7-9 to TRBJ2-5; 13 bases are shared with TRBD2. CDR1 is SEHNR, CDR2 FQNEAQ, per germline (reference sequence). The CDR3 spans 16 residues. CDR3 region: CSSSSGTSGVQETQYF. The CDR3 DNA is TGTTCCAGCAGCTCTGGGACTAGCGGGGTCCAAGAGACCCAGTACTTC.

As concerns this clone: The junction departs from the called germline gene at one end, perhaps through a read error. The rearrangement uses TRBV10-3 and TRBJ2-4; D gene uncertain. CDR3 length: 14 residues. Germline V gene data show CDR1 as ENHRY and CDR2 as SYGVKD. In DNA form, the CDR3 reads TGTGCCGTCAGTGGCGGCCTAGCCAAAAACATTCAGTACTTC. It yields the protein CAVSGGLAKNIQYF.

About this clone: A read error may account for a junction end that differs from germline. This chain links TRBV7-7 with TRBJ2-1; 13 bases line up with TRBD2. Germline values: CDR1 SSHAT, CDR2 FNYEAQ (reference sequence). The CDR3 contains 15 residues. CDR3 in amino acids: CASSRGLAGVDEQFF. The CDR3 coding sequence is TGTGCTAGCAGTCGCGGACTAGCGGGAGTGGATGAGCAGTTCTTC. The full variable domain, with the rest looked up from reference TRBV7-7 and TRBJ2-1, is GAGVSQSPRYKVTKRGQDVTLRCDPISSHATLYWYQQALGQGPEFLTYFNYEAQPDKSGLPSDRFSAERPEGSISTLTIQRTEQRDSAMYRCASSRGLAGVDEQFFGPGTRLTVL.

This clone was seen once. V usage is TRBV6-1 and J usage is TRBJ2-7; D is possibly TRBD1 (5 bases). V was cut by 5 bases and J by 3 bases, with 8 bases left in between. The CDR3 extends over 12 amino acids. Germline CDR1 reads MNHNS; CDR2 reads SASEGT. CDR3 coding DNA: TGTGCCAGCAGTTCAGGGATCTACGAGCAGTACTTC. It codes for CASSSGIYEQYF.

The gene calls are TRBV6-5 and TRBJ2-7, with D tentatively TRBD1 (6 bases). With 9 bases removed from V and 2 bases from J, the gap between germline ends came to 14 bases. The CDR3 spans 13 residues. Per the germline V gene, CDR1 is MNHEY and CDR2 is SVGAGI. CDR3 region: CASGDRMTYEQYF. The CDR3 DNA reads TGTGCCAGTGGAGACAGGATGACCTACGAGCAGTACTTC.

The V call is TRBV7-2, the J call TRBJ2-2, with D maybe TRBD2 (5 bases). V was cut by 5 bases and J by 5 bases, with 12 bases left in between. Germline assignment: CDR1 SGHTA and CDR2 FQGNSA. The CDR3 sequence is 14 residues long. The CDR3 nucleotides are TGTGCCAGCAGCGGCCGGGAAAGAACCGGGGAGCTGTTTTTT. Protein sequence: CASSGRERTGELFF.

J is TRBJ2-7 and V is TRBV7-2; 7 positions agree with TRBD2. CDR1 SGHTA and CDR2 FQGNSA come from the germline V gene. The CDR3 extends over 14 amino acids. V shed 1 base and J 2 bases; nucleotides not matched to a gene: 2. The DNA for the CDR3 is TGTGCCAGCAGCTTAGACGCGGGGGCCTACGAGCAGTACTTC. Encoded protein: CASSLDAGAYEQYF.

The genes are TRBV2 and TRBJ1-1; 8 bases map to TRBD1. The CDR3 length is 14 residues. The germline CDR1 and CDR2 sequences are SNHLY and FYNNEI. The V segment lost 6 bases and the J segment 1 base; nucleotides outside the gene matches: 4. CDR3 DNA: TGTGCCAGCAGCACAGGGGGGCGGAACACTGAAGCTTTCTTT. Its translation is CASSTGGRNTEAFF.

This clone was observed a few times. This chain links TRBV4-1 with TRBJ1-6; possible D gene TRBD1, 5 bases. The CDR3 runs 12 residues. V was trimmed by 0 bases and J by 12 bases, leaving 6 bases between them. The germline V gene encodes CDR1 MGHRA and CDR2 YSYEKL. For the CDR3, the DNA is TGCGCCAGCAGCCAAGAAAGGGGACCCCTCCACTTT. Translated, it gives CASSQERGPLHF.

The J gene is TRBJ2-2, the V gene TRBV4-2; D may be TRBD2 (6 bases). This CDR3 is built from 16 residues. V lost 4 bases, J lost 4 bases, and 16 bases lay in between. Germline loops: CDR1 LGHNA, CDR2 YNFKEQ. The DNA for the CDR3 is TGTGCCAGCAGCCCCCAGACTAGTCGTCCCACCGGGGAGCTGTTTTTT. Translating it yields CASSPQTSRPTGELFF.

V and J are TRBV28 and TRBJ1-5, with D uncertain. V lost 6 bases and J 6 bases, leaving 18 bases between the germline ends. Germline V gene sequence: CDR1 MDHEN, CDR2 SYDVKM. CDR3 length: 15 amino acids. The CDR3 sequence: CASRISGLYSQPQHF. CDR3 coding DNA: TGTGCCAGCAGGATCAGTGGACTTTATTCTCAGCCCCAGCATTTT.

The chain links TRBV29-1 to TRBJ1-6; possible D gene TRBD1, 6 bases. The V gene lost 7 bases and the J gene lost 10 bases, with 20 bases spanning the gap. Germline assignment: CDR1 SQVTM and CDR2 ANQGSEA. This CDR3 is built from 14 residues. The CDR3 DNA is TGCAGCGCCCGCACCGGGACACTTACGTCACCCCTCCACTTT. It translates to CSARTGTLTSPLHF.

V and J are TRBV6-5 and TRBJ2-7; 8 nucleotides align to TRBD1. This CDR3 has 12 residues. The J segment lost 2 bases and the V segment lost 10 bases, leaving 4 bases of the junction unmatched. Germline assignment: CDR1 MNHEY and CDR2 SVGAGI. The CDR3 DNA is TGTGCCACCTGGGACAGGCCCTACGAGCAGTACTTC. This encodes CATWDRPYEQYF.

This clone occurred a few times. The chain employs TRBV7-3 and TRBJ2-1; tentatively, D is TRBD1 (5 bases). This CDR3 is 13 amino acids long. Germline V gene lookup returns CDR1 SGHTA and CDR2 FQGTGA. Deletions cut 4 bases from V and 2 bases from J, with 6 bases between. CDR3 region: CASSSDTYNEQFF. The CDR3 region has the DNA TGTGCCAGCAGCTCGGACACCTACAATGAGCAGTTCTTC. Combining the CDR3 with reference TRBV7-3 and TRBJ2-1 gives the whole variable domain GAGVSQTPSNKVTEKGKYVELRCDPISGHTALYWYRQSLGQGPEFLIYFQGTGAADDSGLPNDRFFAVRPEGSVSTLKIQRTERGDSAVYLCASSSDTYNEQFFGPGTRLTVL.

The CDR3 bases are TGTGCCAGCAGCGTGGGACTAGCGGCCATGGGCACAGATACGCAGTATTTT. Translation gives CASSVGLAAMGTDTQYF. J is TRBJ2-3 and V is TRBV9; TRBD2 aligns across 11 bases. Germline-derived CDR1 and CDR2 are SGDLS and YYNGEE. Unmatched junction bases numbered 6, after V lost 2 bases and J lost 1 base. The CDR3 is made up of 17 amino acids.